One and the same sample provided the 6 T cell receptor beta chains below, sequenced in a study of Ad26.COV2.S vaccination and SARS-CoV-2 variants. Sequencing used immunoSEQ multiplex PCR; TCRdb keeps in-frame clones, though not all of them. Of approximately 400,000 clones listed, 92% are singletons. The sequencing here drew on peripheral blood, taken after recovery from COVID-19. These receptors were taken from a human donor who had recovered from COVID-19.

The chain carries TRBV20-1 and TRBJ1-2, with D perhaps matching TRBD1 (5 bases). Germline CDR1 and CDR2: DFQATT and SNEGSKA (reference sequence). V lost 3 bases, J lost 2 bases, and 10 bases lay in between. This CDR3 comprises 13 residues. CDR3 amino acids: CSASNRQNYGYTF. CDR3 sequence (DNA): TGCAGTGCTAGTAACAGGCAAAACTATGGCTACACCTTC.

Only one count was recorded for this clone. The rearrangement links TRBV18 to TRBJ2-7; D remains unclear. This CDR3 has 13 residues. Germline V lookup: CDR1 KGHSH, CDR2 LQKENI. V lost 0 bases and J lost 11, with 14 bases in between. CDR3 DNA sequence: TGTGCCAGCTCACCACCGGATGGCAGGCAAAAGTACTTC. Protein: CASSPPDGRQKYF.

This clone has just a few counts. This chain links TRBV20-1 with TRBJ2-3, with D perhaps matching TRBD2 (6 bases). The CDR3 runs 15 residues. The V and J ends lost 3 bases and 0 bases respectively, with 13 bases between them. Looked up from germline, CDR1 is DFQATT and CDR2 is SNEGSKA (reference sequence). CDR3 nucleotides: TGCAGTGCTAGTTGGGGGGTTGGAAGCACAGATACGCAGTATTTT. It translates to CSASWGVGSTDTQYF.

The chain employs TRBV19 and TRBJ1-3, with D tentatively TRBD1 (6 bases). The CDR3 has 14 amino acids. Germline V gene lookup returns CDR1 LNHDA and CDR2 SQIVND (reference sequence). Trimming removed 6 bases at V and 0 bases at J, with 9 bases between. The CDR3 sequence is CASSEGGSGNTIYF. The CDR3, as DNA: TGTGCCAGTAGCGAAGGGGGCTCTGGAAACACCATATATTTT.

DNA of the CDR3: TGTGCCAGCAGCCGCCGGACGACGAACACTGAAGCTTTCTTT. As protein: CASSRRTTNTEAFF. This chain uses TRBV7-9 with TRBJ1-1; D is uncertain. This CDR3 spans 14 amino acids. The V end was cut by 5 bases, the J end by 1 base, with 11 bases between. From germline, CDR1 is SEHNR and CDR2 FQNEAQ (reference sequence).

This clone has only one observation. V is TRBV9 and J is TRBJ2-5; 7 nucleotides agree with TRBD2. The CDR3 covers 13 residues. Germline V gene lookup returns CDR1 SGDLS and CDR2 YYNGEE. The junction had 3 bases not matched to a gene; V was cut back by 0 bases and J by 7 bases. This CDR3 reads CASSVDRGVTQYF. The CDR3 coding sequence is TGTGCCAGCAGCGTAGACCGGGGGGTGACCCAGTACTTC.